What follows are 30 T cell receptor beta chains derived from one specimen sequenced in a study of blood T cell repertoires in COVID-19. Here immunoSEQ multiplex PCR was the method, and the copy in TCRdb shows in-frame clones only, minus some. The sample contains some 190,000 clones, roughly 85% of which appear only once. Sequenced sample: peripheral blood. The receptors were sampled from a man in his 60s with acute or convalescent COVID-19.

V gene TRBV3-1 (or the pseudogene TRBV3-2) combines with J gene TRBJ2-2, with a weak D call TRBD1 (6 bases). CDR3 length: 17 residues. Trimming left V 4 bases short and J 6 bases short, with 21 bases between. Germline assignment: CDR1 LGHDT and CDR2 YNNKEL (reference sequence). As DNA, the CDR3 is TGTGCCAGCAGCCCCGCGCCAGGGGCGTTTGTGGCCGGGGAGCTGTTTTTT. Amino acid sequence: CASSPAPGAFVAGELFF.

The chain joins TRBV2 to TRBJ2-6; tentative D call: TRBD1 (5 bases). This CDR3 is built from 14 residues. V lost 8 bases and J lost 1, with 9 bases in between. Germline CDR1 reads SNHLY; CDR2 reads FYNNEI. CDR3 nucleotide sequence: TGTGCCAGCCGCAGGGAATCTGGGGCCAACGTCCTGACTTTC. Protein product: CASRRESGANVLTF.

The chain is built from TRBV7-9 and TRBJ2-4, with TRBD2 matching over 14 bases. The germline CDR1 and CDR2 sequences are SEHNR and FQNEAQ (reference sequence). The CDR3 runs 15 residues. V lost 6 bases to trimming and J lost 7 bases; unmatched junction nucleotides: 5. The DNA of the CDR3 is TGTGCCAGCAGTTCGGGACTAGCGGGAGTCAACATTCAGTACTTC. Translation gives CASSSGLAGVNIQYF.

The chain links TRBV6-5 to TRBJ2-1; 11 nucleotides align to TRBD2. In germline, CDR1 is MNHEY, CDR2 SVGAGI. This CDR3 comprises 13 residues. CDR3 residues: CAQTSGKFNEQFF. DNA of the CDR3: TGTGCACAGACTAGCGGGAAATTCAATGAGCAGTTCTTC.

This clone turned up a few times. The same CDR3 can be traced to other DNA sequences in this sample. This rearrangement joins TRBV7-9 to TRBJ2-7, with 9 bases that match TRBD2. The germline V gene encodes CDR1 SEHNR and CDR2 FQNEAQ (reference sequence). V was pared by 3 bases and J by 4 bases, with 4 bases of the junction left unmatched. This CDR3 region has 14 residues. CDR3 bases: TGTGCCAGCAGCTTGGGTAGCGGGAGTTACGAGCAGTACTTC. This gives the protein CASSLGSGSYEQYF.

The J gene is TRBJ2-7, the V gene TRBV18; TRBD1 aligns across 8 bases. Germline assignment: CDR1 KGHSH and CDR2 LQKENI. This CDR3 contains 14 residues. Losses at the gene ends were 6 bases for V and 4 bases for J; bases not matched to a gene: 8. Here the CDR3 DNA reads TGTGCCAGCTCCGGACAGGGTATATTTTACGAGCAGTACTTC. Amino acid sequence: CASSGQGIFYEQYF.

The chain has TRBV5-1 and TRBJ1-1; no definite D call. This CDR3 has 16 amino acids. The germline V and J ends were trimmed by 0 bases and 0 bases, with 12 bases remaining between them. CDR1 and CDR2 from the germline V gene are SGHRS and YFSETQ. CDR3 in amino acids: CASSLEAPVMNTEAFF. DNA for the CDR3: TGCGCCAGCAGCTTGGAAGCTCCCGTCATGAACACTGAAGCTTTCTTT.

The rearrangement joins TRBV5-1 to TRBJ2-5; D possibly corresponds to TRBD2 (7 bases). Germline CDR1 SGHRS, CDR2 YFSETQ. V was pared by 1 base and J by 5 bases, with 18 bases between. This CDR3 is 16 amino acids long. DNA of the CDR3: TGCGCCAGCAGCTTGCTGGGCCGGGGGGCCGGGGAGACCCAGTACTTC. Its translation is CASSLLGRGAGETQYF.

The chain joins TRBV9 to TRBJ1-2; TRBD1 agrees at 8 bases. The CDR3 is 16 amino acids. Germline CDR1 is SGDLS and CDR2 is YYNGEE. Germline trimming cut 3 bases from V and 3 bases from J; bases unmatched to any gene: 10. CDR3 bases: TGTGCCAGCAGCGCCGGACAGGGAGCATCTGACTATGGCTACACCTTC. Its protein is CASSAGQGASDYGYTF.

V and J are TRBV18 and TRBJ2-3; D might be TRBD1 (6 bases). Germline-derived CDR1 and CDR2 are KGHSH and LQKENI. The CDR3 sequence is 13 residues long. V was cut by 5 bases and J by 6 bases, with 12 bases left in between. CDR3 DNA: TGTGCCAGCTCATTTGGGGGCGCTGATACGCAGTATTTT. It is translated as CASSFGGADTQYF.

V gene TRBV28 combines with J gene TRBJ2-7, with a weak D call TRBD1 (6 bases). This CDR3 has 13 residues. Germline V gene lookup returns CDR1 MDHEN and CDR2 SYDVKM. V lost 6 bases and J lost 0, with 9 bases in between. The chain's CDR3 is CASRRGFSYEQYF. Written as DNA, the CDR3 is TGTGCCAGCAGAAGGGGGTTCTCCTACGAGCAGTACTTC.

The V call is TRBV27, the J call TRBJ2-1; D is possibly TRBD2 (5 bases). V dropped 6 bases and J dropped 0 bases, with 6 bases sitting between them. There are 13 residues in the CDR3. Germline values: CDR1 MNHEY, CDR2 SMNVEV (reference sequence). CDR3: CASRRASYNEQFF. DNA for the CDR3: TGTGCCAGCAGGCGGGCCTCCTACAATGAGCAGTTCTTC.

This clone appeared once. This chain links TRBV6-2 or TRBV6-3 with TRBJ1-4, with 7 bases fitting TRBD1. The V gene's germline CDR1 is MNHEY and CDR2 SVGEGT. V was clipped by 5 bases and J by 8 bases; unmatched bases: 14. The CDR3 loop spans 16 amino acids. This CDR3 is CASSPPGRGRREKLFF. CDR3 DNA: TGTGCCAGCAGTCCCCCAGGAAGGGGGCGCCGAGAAAAACTGTTTTTT.

The CDR3 nucleotides are TGTGCCAGCAGCCTACTAGACCAGGGGGCGGAAGCTTTCTTT. Translated, it gives CASSLLDQGAEAFF. This rearrangement joins TRBV4-2 to TRBJ1-1, with 8 bases identical to TRBD1. J lost 8 bases, V lost 4 bases, and 9 bases had no gene match. The CDR3 totals 14 residues. Germline V gene data show CDR1 as LGHNA and CDR2 as YNFKEQ.

This clone was seen only once. The genes are TRBV28 and TRBJ2-7; 9 bases are a match to TRBD1. Germline V gene lookup returns CDR1 MDHEN and CDR2 SYDVKM. Losses at the gene ends were 2 bases for V and 1 base for J; bases not matched to a gene: 6. The CDR3 is 16 residues long. Written as DNA, the CDR3 is TGTGCCAGCAGTTTACGCGGGACAGGGTATTCCTACGAGCAGTACTTC. Amino acids: CASSLRGTGYSYEQYF.

The sample holds a few counts of this clone. The chain employs TRBV7-2 and TRBJ1-5, with unresolved D. CDR1 is SGHTA and CDR2 is FQGNSA in the germline V gene. The CDR3 length is 15 residues. Trimming shortened V by 1 base and J by 3 bases, and 10 bases separated the two germline ends. CDR3 nucleotide sequence: TGTGCCAGCAGCTTAGAGGGCGGGTTCAATCAGCCCCAGCATTTT. Translating it yields CASSLEGGFNQPQHF.

The chain uses TRBV18 and TRBJ1-1; D may be TRBD1 (6 bases). Germline V gene data show CDR1 as KGHSH and CDR2 as LQKENI. Trimming cost V 1 base and J 4 bases, with 13 bases left between them. This CDR3 contains 15 residues. The CDR3 loop reads CASSPLGGGFTEAFF. CDR3 coding DNA: TGTGCCAGCTCACCACTGGGAGGGGGTTTCACTGAAGCTTTCTTT. Using reference TRBV18 and TRBJ1-1 for the parts outside the CDR3, the full variable domain is NAGVMQNPRHLVRRRGQEARLRCSPMKGHSHVYWYRQLPEEGLKFMVYLQKENIIDESGMPKERFSAEFPKEGPSILRIQQVVRGDSAAYFCASSPLGGGFTEAFFGQGTRLTVV.

The chain combines TRBV19 with TRBJ1-1; a possible D gene is TRBD1 (5 bases). Germline assignment: CDR1 LNHDA and CDR2 SQIVND (reference sequence). The V gene lost 7 bases and the J gene lost 3 bases, with 12 bases spanning the gap. The CDR3 runs to 13 residues. The DNA for the CDR3 is TGTGCCAGTACCCAGGGTTCGGACACTGAAGCTTTCTTT. Protein sequence: CASTQGSDTEAFF.

The chain uses TRBV7-9 and TRBJ1-2, with D uncertain. Germline-derived CDR1 and CDR2 are SEHNR and FQNEAQ (reference sequence). Trimming removed 4 bases at V and 13 bases at J, with 10 bases between. This CDR3 spans 10 amino acids. CDR3 bases: TGTGCCAGCAGCTCACGTCTCAGCACCTTC. It yields the protein CASSSRLSTF.

This chain joins TRBV29-1 and TRBJ2-7; the match to TRBD2 covers 9 bases. Germline loops: CDR1 SQVTM, CDR2 ANQGSEA. Germline trimming cut 5 bases from V and 1 base from J; bases unmatched to any gene: 3. There are 13 residues in the CDR3. The CDR3 is CSVLSGGSYEQYF. The DNA for the CDR3 is TGCAGCGTTCTTAGCGGGGGTTCCTACGAGCAGTACTTC.

The sample holds one count of this clone. J is TRBJ1-1 and V is TRBV6-5; perhaps TRBD1 as D (5 bases). V lost 5 bases to trimming and J lost 0 bases, with 13 bases between them. The CDR3 consists of 15 residues. Germline CDR1 MNHEY, CDR2 SVGAGI. As DNA, the CDR3 is TGTGCCAGCAGTCTACAGGCACCCATGAACACTGAAGCTTTCTTT. Translating gives CASSLQAPMNTEAFF.

V is TRBV19 and J is TRBJ2-3; maybe TRBD2 (6 bases). CDR3 size: 14 residues. With 9 bases removed from V and 1 base from J, the gap between germline ends came to 14 bases. Germline V gene data show CDR1 as LNHDA and CDR2 as SQIVND (reference sequence). The CDR3, as DNA: TGTGCCAGCAGACAGTCGGGAGGCACAGATACGCAGTATTTT. It specifies CASRQSGGTDTQYF.

This rearrangement joins TRBV6-5 to TRBJ2-4, with 9 bases aligning to TRBD1. The germline CDR1 and CDR2 sequences are MNHEY and SVGAGI. This CDR3 spans 16 amino acids. The trim removed 4 bases at V and 1 base at J, leaving 5 bases unmatched. The CDR3 region is CASSSRTGAAKNIQYF. DNA for the CDR3: TGTGCCAGCAGTTCTCGGACAGGGGCTGCCAAAAACATTCAGTACTTC.

The chain recombines TRBV11-1 with TRBJ2-3; 8 bases map to TRBD1. Germline assignment: CDR1 SGHAT and CDR2 FQDESV (reference sequence). The CDR3 has 14 amino acids. V lost 4 bases and J lost 9; bases outside the gene matches: 9. In DNA form, the CDR3 reads TGTGCCAGCAGCTCCGTCGACAGGGGTCCGACGCAGTATTTT. Translation gives CASSSVDRGPTQYF.

This sequence joins TRBV7-2 and TRBJ1-4; 7 bases map to TRBD1. CDR3 size: 16 residues. Germline assignment: CDR1 SGHTA and CDR2 FQGNSA. V was pared by 5 bases and J by 4 bases, with 10 bases of the junction left unmatched. The CDR3 loop is CASSGRGGGYNEKLFF. CDR3 coding DNA: TGTGCCAGCAGCGGGAGAGGGGGCGGTTATAATGAAAAACTGTTTTTT.

The chain couples TRBV28 to TRBJ1-4; TRBD1 matches at 9 bases. Germline V CDR1 and CDR2: MDHEN, SYDVKM. The CDR3 contains 15 residues. With 6 bases clipped from V and 8 bases from J, the junction kept 10 bases outside the gene matches. Here the CDR3 reads CASSYTGGAWEKLFF. As DNA, the CDR3 is TGTGCCAGCAGCTACACAGGGGGCGCTTGGGAAAAACTGTTTTTT.

The gene calls are TRBV6-5 and TRBJ1-3; 9 bases are a match to TRBD1. The ends lost 0 bases at V and 4 bases at J; junction bases unmatched: 1. The CDR3 runs 15 residues. In germline, CDR1 is MNHEY, CDR2 SVGAGI. The CDR3 reads CASSYSGTGGNTIYF. The CDR3 region has the DNA TGTGCCAGCAGTTACTCAGGGACAGGGGGAAACACCATATATTTT.

V usage is TRBV28 and J usage is TRBJ2-7; no firm D call. V lost 9 bases to trimming and J lost 0 bases, with 12 bases between them. The CDR3 totals 13 residues. Germline V gives CDR1 MDHEN, CDR2 SYDVKM. CDR3 residues: CARGPGSSYEQYF. DNA of the CDR3: TGTGCCAGGGGCCCCGGCAGCTCCTACGAGCAGTACTTC.

The rearrangement uses TRBV24-1 and TRBJ2-2; 9 nucleotides agree with TRBD2. The CDR3 consists of 15 residues. The germline CDR1 and CDR2 sequences are KGHDR and SFDVKD. The J segment lost 6 bases and the V segment lost 6 bases, leaving 7 bases of the junction unmatched. CDR3 amino acids: CATSYSGSGPGELFF. CDR3 DNA sequence: TGTGCCACCAGTTATAGCGGGAGCGGGCCCGGGGAGCTGTTTTTT.

The gene calls are TRBV5-1 and TRBJ2-5, with 11 positions matching TRBD1. The germline CDR1 and CDR2 sequences are SGHRS and YFSETQ. V was clipped by 5 bases and J by 4 bases; unmatched bases: 7. This CDR3 spans 15 amino acids. The CDR3 DNA reads TGCGCCAGCAGTACCGGGACAGGGGGAAGAGAGACCCAGTACTTC. Protein product: CASSTGTGGRETQYF.